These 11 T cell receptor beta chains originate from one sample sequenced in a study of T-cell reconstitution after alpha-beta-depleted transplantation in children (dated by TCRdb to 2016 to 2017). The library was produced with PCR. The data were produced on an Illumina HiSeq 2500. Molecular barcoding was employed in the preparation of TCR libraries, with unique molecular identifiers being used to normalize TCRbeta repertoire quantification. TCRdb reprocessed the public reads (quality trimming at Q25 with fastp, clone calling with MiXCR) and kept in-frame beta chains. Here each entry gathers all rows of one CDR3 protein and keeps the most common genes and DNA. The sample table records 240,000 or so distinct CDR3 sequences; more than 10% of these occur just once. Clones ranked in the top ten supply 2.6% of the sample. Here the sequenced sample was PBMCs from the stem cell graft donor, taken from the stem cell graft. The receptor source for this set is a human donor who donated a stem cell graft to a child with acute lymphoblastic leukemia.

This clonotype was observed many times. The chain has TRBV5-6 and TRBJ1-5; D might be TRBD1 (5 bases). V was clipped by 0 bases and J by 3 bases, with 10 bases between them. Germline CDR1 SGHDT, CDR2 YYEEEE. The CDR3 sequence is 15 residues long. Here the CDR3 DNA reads TGTGCCAGCAGCTTGGTACAGGCCTACAATCAGCCCCAGCATTTT. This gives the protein CASSLVQAYNQPQHF.

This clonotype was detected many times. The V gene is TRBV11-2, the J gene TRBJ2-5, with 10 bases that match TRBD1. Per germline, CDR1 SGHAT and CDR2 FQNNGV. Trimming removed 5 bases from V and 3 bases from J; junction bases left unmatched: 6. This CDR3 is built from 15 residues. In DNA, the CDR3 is TGTGCCAGCAGCGGCCGGGACAGGGGAGAAGAGACCCAGTACTTC. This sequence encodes CASSGRDRGEETQYF.

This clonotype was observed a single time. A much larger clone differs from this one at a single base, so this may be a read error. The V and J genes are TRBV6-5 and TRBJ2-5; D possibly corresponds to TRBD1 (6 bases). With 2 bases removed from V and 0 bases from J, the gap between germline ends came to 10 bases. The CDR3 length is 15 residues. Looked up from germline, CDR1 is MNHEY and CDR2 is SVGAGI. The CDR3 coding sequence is TGTGCCAGCAGTTACACGCGGACAGACCAAGAGACCCAGTACTTC. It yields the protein CASSYTRTDQETQYF.

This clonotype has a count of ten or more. This chain's CDR3 is CASSSRPDRDYEQYF. DNA of the CDR3: TGTGCCAGCAGCTCCCGGCCCGACAGGGACTACGAGCAGTACTTC. The chain employs TRBV7-6 and TRBJ2-7; TRBD1 matches 7 bases. Germline-derived CDR1 and CDR2 are SGHVS and FNYEAQ. J was trimmed by 3 bases and V by 4 bases; bases with no gene match: 9. The CDR3 is made up of 15 amino acids.

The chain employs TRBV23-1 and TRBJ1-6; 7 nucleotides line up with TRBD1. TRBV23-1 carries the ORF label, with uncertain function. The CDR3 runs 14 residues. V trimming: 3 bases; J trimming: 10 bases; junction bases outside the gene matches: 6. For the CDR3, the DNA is TGCGCCAGCAGTCAGAATCGGGACAGCTCACCCCTCCACTTT. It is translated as CASSQNRDSSPLHF.

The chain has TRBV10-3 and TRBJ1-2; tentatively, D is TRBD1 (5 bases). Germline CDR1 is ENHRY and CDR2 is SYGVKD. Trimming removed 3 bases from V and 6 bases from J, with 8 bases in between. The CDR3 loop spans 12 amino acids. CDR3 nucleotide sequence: TGTGCCATCAGTGACAGGGATAATGGCTACACCTTC. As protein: CAISDRDNGYTF.

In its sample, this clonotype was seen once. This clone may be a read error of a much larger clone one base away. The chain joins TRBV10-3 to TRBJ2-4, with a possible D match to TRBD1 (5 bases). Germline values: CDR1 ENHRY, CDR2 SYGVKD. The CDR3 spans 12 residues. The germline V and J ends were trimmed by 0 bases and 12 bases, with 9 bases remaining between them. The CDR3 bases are TGTGCCATCAGTGAGTCTGGAGACAGTCAGTACTTC. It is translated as CAISESGDSQYF.

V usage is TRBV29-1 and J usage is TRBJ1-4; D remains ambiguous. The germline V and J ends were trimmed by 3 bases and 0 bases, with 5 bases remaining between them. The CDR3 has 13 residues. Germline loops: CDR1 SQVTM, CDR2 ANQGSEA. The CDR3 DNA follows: TGCAGCGTTGAGGGGACAACTAATGAAAAACTGTTTTTT. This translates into CSVEGTTNEKLFF.

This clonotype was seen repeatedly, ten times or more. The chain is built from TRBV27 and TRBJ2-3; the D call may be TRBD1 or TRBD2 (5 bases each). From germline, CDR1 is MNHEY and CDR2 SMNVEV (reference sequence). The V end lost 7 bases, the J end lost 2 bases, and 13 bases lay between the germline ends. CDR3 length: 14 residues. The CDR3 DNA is TGTGCCAGCAACAGGCGCGGGCACACAGATACGCAGTATTTT. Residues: CASNRRGHTDTQYF.

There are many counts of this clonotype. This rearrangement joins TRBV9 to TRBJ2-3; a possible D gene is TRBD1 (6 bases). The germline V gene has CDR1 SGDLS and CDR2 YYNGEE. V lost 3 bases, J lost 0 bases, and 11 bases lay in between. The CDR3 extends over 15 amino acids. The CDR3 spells CASSGGHFSTDTQYF. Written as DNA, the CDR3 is TGTGCCAGCAGCGGGGGACACTTTAGCACAGATACGCAGTATTTT. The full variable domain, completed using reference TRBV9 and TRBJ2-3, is DSGVTQTPKHLITATGQRVTLRCSPRSGDLSVYWYQQSLDQGLQFLIQYYNGEERAKGNILERFSAQQFPDLHSELNLSSLELGDSALYFCASSGGHFSTDTQYFGPGTRLTVL.

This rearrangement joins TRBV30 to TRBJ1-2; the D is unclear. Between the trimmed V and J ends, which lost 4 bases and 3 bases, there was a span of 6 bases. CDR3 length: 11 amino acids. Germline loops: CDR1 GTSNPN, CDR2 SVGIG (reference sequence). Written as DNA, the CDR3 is TGTGCCTGGATTGGGGACTATGGCTACACCTTC. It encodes CAWIGDYGYTF.